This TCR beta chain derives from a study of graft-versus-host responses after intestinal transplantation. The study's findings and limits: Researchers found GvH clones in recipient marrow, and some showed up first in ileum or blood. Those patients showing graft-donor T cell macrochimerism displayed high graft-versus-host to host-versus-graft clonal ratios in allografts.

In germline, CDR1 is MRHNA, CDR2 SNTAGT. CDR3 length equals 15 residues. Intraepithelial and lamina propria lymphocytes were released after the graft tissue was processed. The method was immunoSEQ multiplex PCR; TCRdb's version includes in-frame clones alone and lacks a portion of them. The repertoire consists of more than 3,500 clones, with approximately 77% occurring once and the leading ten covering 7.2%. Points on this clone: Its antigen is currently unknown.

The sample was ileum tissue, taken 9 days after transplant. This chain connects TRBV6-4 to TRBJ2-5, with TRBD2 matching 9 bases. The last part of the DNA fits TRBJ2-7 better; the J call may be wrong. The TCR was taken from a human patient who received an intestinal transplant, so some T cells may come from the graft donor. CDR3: CASSDSLAGSYEQYF. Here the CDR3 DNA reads TGTGCCAGCAGTGACTCACTAGCGGGCTCCTACGAGCAGTACTTC.